The 10 T cell receptor beta chains below come from one sample, sequenced in a study of T cell responses to AZD1222 COVID-19 vaccine. This table comes from immunoSEQ multiplex PCR, and its TCRdb copy is limited to in-frame clones, with some not included. In the table there are roughly 100,000 clones, roughly 87% of which are singletons. This specimen consisted of peripheral blood, obtained 28 days after the second AZD1222 dose. The receptors come from an adult who received the AZD1222 COVID-19 vaccine.

The V gene is TRBV11-3, the J gene TRBJ2-7; the D gene is possibly TRBD2 (6 bases). The germline CDR1 and CDR2 sequences are SGHNT and YENEEA. This CDR3 is 14 amino acids long. Trimming cost V 7 bases and J 0 bases, with 13 bases left between them. CDR3 region: CASKRDFSSYEQYF. Here the CDR3 DNA reads TGTGCCAGCAAGAGGGACTTTAGCTCCTACGAGCAGTACTTC.

This clone was seen once. The same CDR3 arises from other DNA sequences in this sample as well. The genes are TRBV7-9 and TRBJ1-5; D gene unclear. CDR3 size: 15 residues. Between the trimmed V and J ends, which lost 1 base and 0 bases, there was a span of 7 bases. Germline-derived CDR1 and CDR2 are SEHNR and FQNEAQ (reference sequence). CDR3 amino acids: CASSLGGYSNQPQHF. CDR3 bases: TGTGCCAGCAGCTTAGGCGGATATAGCAATCAGCCCCAGCATTTT.

V usage is TRBV11-2 and J usage is TRBJ2-7; D perhaps matches TRBD1 (5 bases). Trimming took 5 bases from V and 6 from J, leaving 17 bases between them. This CDR3 has 14 amino acids. CDR1 is SGHAT, CDR2 FQNNGV, per germline. CDR3 amino acids: CASSQGAGHGEQYF. The CDR3 DNA follows: TGTGCCAGCAGCCAAGGGGCAGGGCACGGCGAGCAGTACTTC.

J is TRBJ2-5 and V is TRBV27, with TRBD1 identical over 9 bases. Trimming took 5 bases from V and 5 from J; bases not matched to a gene: 12. Germline V gives CDR1 MNHEY, CDR2 SMNVEV (reference sequence). There are 16 residues in the CDR3. The CDR3 bases are TGTGCCAGCAGTCTCCATCATACAGGGGGCCGGGAGACCCAGTACTTC. Encoded protein: CASSLHHTGGRETQYF.

In this sample, this clone turned up once. J is TRBJ1-6 and V is TRBV27; D is unresolved. V was clipped by 7 bases and J by 4 bases, with 11 bases between them. Per the germline V gene, CDR1 is MNHEY and CDR2 is SMNVEV (reference sequence). There are 14 residues in the CDR3. This CDR3 is CASKEGGYNSPLHF. As DNA, the CDR3 is TGTGCCAGCAAGGAAGGAGGGTATAATTCACCCCTCCACTTT.

This sequence joins TRBV5-4 and TRBJ2-5, with TRBD2 as a possible D gene (5 bases). The CDR3 length is 16 residues. Germline lookup yields CDR1 SGHNT and CDR2 YYREEE (reference sequence). Trimming left V 4 bases short and J 5 bases short, with 21 bases between. DNA for the CDR3: TGTGCCAGCAGCCCGGATGGCGGGCCGACTGGGGAGACCCAGTACTTC. It encodes CASSPDGGPTGETQYF.

The chain uses TRBV5-1 and TRBJ1-1; 7 nucleotides align to TRBD1. The CDR3 consists of 15 residues. Trimming cost V 4 bases and J 0 bases; bases outside gene matches: 6. Germline V gives CDR1 SGHRS, CDR2 YFSETQ. The CDR3 region is CASSPQTGLNTEAFF. DNA for the CDR3: TGCGCCAGCAGCCCCCAGACAGGGCTGAACACTGAAGCTTTCTTT.

The chain recombines TRBV2 with TRBJ1-1; the D is unclear. Per the germline V gene, CDR1 is SNHLY and CDR2 is FYNNEI. CDR3 length: 13 residues. V lost 5 bases to trimming and J lost 3 bases, with 10 bases between them. The DNA of the CDR3 is TGTGCCAGCAGTCGGGAGAGGGACACTGAAGCTTTCTTT. This codes for CASSRERDTEAFF.

The chain carries TRBV5-1 and TRBJ2-7; a weak D match, TRBD1 (6 bases). CDR1 SGHRS and CDR2 YFSETQ come from the germline V gene. The CDR3 covers 14 residues. Trimming stripped 2 bases from V and 0 bases from J, with 9 bases between. The CDR3 nucleotides are TGCGCCAGCAGCTTAAGGACAGACTCCTACGAGCAGTACTTC. Residues: CASSLRTDSYEQYF.

The chain couples TRBV2 to TRBJ2-7; 10 nucleotides agree with TRBD2. The V segment lost 6 bases and the J segment 0 bases; nucleotides outside the gene matches: 2. The CDR3 sequence is 14 residues long. Germline CDR1 and CDR2: SNHLY and FYNNEI. The CDR3 reads CASRTSGLSYEQYF. Written as DNA, the CDR3 is TGTGCCAGCAGGACTAGCGGGCTCTCCTACGAGCAGTACTTC.